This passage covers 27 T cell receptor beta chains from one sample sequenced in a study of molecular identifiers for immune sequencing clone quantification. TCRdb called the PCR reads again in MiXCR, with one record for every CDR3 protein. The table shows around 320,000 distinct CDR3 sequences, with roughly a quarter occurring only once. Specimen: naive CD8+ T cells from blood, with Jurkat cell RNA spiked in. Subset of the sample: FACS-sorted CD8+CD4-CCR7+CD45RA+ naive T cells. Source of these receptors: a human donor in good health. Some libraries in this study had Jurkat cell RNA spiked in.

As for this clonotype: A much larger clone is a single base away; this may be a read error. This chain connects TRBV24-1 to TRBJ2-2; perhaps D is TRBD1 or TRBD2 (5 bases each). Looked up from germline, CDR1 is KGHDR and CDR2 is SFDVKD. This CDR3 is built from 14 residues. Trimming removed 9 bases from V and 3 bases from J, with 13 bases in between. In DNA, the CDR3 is TGTGCCACCCAAATGGGGGTACACACCGGGGAGCTGTTTTTT. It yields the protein CATQMGVHTGELFF.

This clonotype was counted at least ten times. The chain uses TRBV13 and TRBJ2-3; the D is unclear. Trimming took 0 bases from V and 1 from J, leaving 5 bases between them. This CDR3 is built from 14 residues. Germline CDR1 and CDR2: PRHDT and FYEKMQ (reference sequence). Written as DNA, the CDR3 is TGTGCCAGCAGCTTAGGGAGACGCACAGATACGCAGTATTTT. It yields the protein CASSLGRRTDTQYF.

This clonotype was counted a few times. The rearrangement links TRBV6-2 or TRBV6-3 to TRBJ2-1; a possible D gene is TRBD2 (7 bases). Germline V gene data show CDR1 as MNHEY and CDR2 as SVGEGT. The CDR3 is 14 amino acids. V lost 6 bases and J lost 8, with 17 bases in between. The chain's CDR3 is CASSLSGGGDEQFF. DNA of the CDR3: TGTGCCAGCAGCCTTTCGGGGGGCGGCGATGAGCAGTTCTTC.

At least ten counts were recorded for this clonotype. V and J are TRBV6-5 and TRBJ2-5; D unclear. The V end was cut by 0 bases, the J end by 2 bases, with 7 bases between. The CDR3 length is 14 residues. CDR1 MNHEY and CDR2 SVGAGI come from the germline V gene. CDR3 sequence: CASSYSMAQETQYF. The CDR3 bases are TGTGCCAGCAGTTACTCGATGGCACAAGAGACCCAGTACTTC.

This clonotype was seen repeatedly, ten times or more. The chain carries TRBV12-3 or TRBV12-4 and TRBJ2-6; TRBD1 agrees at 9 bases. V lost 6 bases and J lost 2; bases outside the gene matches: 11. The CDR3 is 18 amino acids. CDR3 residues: CASRDGQGPGPGANVLTF. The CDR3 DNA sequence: TGTGCCAGCAGAGACGGACAGGGGCCAGGACCTGGGGCCAACGTCCTGACTTTC.

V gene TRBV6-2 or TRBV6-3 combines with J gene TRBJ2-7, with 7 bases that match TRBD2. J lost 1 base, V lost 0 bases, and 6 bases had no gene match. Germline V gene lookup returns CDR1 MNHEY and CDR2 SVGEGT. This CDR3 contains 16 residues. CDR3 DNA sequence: TGTGCCAGCAGTTACTCGAGGAGCGGGGATTCCTACGAGCAGTACTTC. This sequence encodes CASSYSRSGDSYEQYF.

The CDR3 nucleotides are TGTGCCAGCAGTTACTCGAAGCGGGAGGGAACAGATACGCAGTATTTT. It codes for CASSYSKREGTDTQYF. J is TRBJ2-3 and V is TRBV6-6, with TRBD2 matching over 10 bases. CDR1 is MNHNY, CDR2 SVGAGI, per germline (reference sequence). The CDR3 spans 16 residues. After removal of 0 bases from V and 3 bases from J, the junction contained 3 bases not matched to a gene.

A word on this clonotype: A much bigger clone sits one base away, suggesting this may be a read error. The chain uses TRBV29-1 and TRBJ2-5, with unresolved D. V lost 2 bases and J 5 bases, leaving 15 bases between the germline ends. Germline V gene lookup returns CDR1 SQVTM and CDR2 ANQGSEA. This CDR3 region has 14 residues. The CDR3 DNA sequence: TGCAGCGTTGAATGTTCTGTGTCTGAGGAGACCCAGTACTTC. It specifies CSVECSVSEETQYF.

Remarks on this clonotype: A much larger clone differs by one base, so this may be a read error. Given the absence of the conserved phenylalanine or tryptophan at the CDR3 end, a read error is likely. CDR3 bases: TGCAGCGTTGCCGGGACAGGAGTCTACGAGCAGTACCTC. The encoded protein is CSVAGTGVYEQYL. The gene calls are TRBV29-1 and TRBJ2-7; 8 nucleotides agree with TRBD1. Germline loops: CDR1 SQVTM, CDR2 ANQGSEA. V dropped 4 bases and J dropped 3; count of bases not matched to a gene: 5. There are 13 residues in the CDR3.

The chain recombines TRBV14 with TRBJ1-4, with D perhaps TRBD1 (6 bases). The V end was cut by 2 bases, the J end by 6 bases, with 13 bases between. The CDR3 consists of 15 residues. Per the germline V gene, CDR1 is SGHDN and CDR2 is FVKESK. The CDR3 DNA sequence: TGTGCCAGCAGCCAAACAGGGTCCGGGGATGAAAAACTGTTTTTT. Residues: CASSQTGSGDEKLFF.

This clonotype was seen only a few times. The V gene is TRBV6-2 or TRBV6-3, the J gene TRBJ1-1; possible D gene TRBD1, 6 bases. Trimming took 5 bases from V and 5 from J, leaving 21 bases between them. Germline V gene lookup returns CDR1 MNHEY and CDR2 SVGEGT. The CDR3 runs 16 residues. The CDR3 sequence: CASSHDRRRGMTEAFF. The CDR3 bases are TGTGCCAGCAGTCACGACAGGCGGAGGGGTATGACTGAAGCTTTCTTT.

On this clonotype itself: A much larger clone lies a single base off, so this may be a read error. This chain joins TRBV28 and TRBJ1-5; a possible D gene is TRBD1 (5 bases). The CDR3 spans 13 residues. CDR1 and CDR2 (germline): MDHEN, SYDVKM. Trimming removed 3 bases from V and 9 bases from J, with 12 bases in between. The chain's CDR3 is CASSFGAGGPQHF. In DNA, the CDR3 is TGTGCCAGCAGTTTTGGGGCCGGGGGGCCCCAGCATTTT. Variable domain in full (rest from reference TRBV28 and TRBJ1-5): DVKVTQSSRYLVKRTGEKVFLECVQDMDHENMFWYRQDPGLGLRLIYFSYDVKMKEKGDIPEGYSVSREKKERFSLILESASTNQTSMYLCASSFGAGGPQHFGDGTRLSIL.

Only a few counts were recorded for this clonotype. For the CDR3, the DNA is TGTGCCAGCAGCCAAGGGTGGACAGGGTATAAATCAGATACGCAGTATTTT. Translating gives CASSQGWTGYKSDTQYF. V gene TRBV3-1 combines with J gene TRBJ2-3; 8 bases are a match to TRBD1. In germline, CDR1 is LGHDT, CDR2 YNNKEL (reference sequence). CDR3 length: 17 residues. The junction had 10 bases not matched to a gene; V was cut back by 1 base and J by 4 bases.

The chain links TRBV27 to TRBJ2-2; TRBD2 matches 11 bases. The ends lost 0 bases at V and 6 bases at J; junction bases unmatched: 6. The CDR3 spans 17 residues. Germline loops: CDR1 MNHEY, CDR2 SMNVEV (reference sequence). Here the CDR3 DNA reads TGTGCCAGCAGTTTATCGTTACTAGCGGGAGAGGCCGGGGAGCTGTTTTTT. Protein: CASSLSLLAGEAGELFF.

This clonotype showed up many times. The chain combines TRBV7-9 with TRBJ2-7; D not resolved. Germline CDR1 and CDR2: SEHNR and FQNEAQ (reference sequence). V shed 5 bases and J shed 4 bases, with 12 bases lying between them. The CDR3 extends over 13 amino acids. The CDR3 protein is CASSPGMSYEQYF. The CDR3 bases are TGTGCCAGCAGCCCCGGCATGAGTTACGAGCAGTACTTC.

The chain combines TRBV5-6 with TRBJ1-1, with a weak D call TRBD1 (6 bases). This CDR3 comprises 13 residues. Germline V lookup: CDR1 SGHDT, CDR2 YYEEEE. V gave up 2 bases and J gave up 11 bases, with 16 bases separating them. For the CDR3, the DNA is TGTGCCAGCAGCTTCTTCGGGGGCCTTGAGGCTTTCTTT. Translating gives CASSFFGGLEAFF.

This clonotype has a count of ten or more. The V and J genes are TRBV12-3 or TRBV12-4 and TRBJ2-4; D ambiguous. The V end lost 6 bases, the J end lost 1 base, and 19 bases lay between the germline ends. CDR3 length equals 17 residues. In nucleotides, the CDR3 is TGTGCCAGCAGCAGCTCAGAACAGCTTTTGGCCAAAAACATTCAGTACTTC. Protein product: CASSSSEQLLAKNIQYF.

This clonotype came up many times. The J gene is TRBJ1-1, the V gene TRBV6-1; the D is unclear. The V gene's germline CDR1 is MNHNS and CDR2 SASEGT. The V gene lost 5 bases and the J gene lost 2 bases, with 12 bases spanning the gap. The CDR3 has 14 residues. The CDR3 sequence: CASSWSGVNTEAFF. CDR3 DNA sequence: TGTGCCAGCAGTTGGTCTGGGGTTAACACTGAAGCTTTCTTT.

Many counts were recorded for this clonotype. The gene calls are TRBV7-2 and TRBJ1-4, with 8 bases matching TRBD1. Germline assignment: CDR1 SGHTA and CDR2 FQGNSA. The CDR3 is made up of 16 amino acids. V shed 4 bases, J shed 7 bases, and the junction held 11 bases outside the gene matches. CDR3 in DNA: TGTGCCAGCAGCTCCACGACAGGGGCCACGGGTGAAAAACTGTTTTTT. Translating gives CASSSTTGATGEKLFF.

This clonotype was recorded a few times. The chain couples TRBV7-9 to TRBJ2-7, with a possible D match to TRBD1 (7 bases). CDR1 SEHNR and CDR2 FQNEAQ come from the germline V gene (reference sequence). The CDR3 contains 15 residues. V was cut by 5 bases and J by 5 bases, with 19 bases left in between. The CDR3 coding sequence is TGTGCCAGCAGCCCAGGGGGGACACCTATCCACGAGCAGTACTTC. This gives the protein CASSPGGTPIHEQYF.

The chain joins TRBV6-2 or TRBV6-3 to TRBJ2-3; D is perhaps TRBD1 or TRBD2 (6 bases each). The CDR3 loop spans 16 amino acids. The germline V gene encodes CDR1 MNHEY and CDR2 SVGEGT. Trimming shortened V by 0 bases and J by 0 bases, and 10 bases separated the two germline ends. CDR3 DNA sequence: TGTGCCAGCAGTTACTCGCCGGGGGCTAGCACAGATACGCAGTATTTT. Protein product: CASSYSPGASTDTQYF.

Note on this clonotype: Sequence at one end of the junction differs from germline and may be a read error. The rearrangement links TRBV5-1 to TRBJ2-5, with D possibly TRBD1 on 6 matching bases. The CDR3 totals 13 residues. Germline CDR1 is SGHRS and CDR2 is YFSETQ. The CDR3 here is CASGLATGETQYF. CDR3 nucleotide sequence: TGCGCCAGCGGCTTGGCCACAGGGGAGACCCAGTACTTC.

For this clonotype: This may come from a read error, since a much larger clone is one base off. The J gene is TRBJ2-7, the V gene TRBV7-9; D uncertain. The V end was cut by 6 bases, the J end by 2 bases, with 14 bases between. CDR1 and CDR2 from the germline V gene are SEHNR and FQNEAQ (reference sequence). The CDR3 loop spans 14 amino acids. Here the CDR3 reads CASRPQERPYEQYF. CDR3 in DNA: TGTGCCAGCAGGCCTCAGGAACGCCCCTACGAGCAGTACTTC.

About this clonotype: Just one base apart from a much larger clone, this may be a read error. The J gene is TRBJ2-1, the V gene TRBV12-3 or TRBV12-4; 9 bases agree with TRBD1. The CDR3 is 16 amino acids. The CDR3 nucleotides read TGTGCCAGCAGCTCGAACCGGGACAGGGCTTACAATGAGCAGTCCTTC. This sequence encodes CASSSNRDRAYNEQSF.

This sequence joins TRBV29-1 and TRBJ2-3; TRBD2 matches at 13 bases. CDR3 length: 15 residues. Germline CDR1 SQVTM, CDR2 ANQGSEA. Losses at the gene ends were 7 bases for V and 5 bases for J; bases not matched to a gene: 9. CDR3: CSARTSGGIGDTQYF. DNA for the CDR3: TGCAGCGCGCGGACTAGCGGGGGAATAGGAGATACGCAGTATTTT.

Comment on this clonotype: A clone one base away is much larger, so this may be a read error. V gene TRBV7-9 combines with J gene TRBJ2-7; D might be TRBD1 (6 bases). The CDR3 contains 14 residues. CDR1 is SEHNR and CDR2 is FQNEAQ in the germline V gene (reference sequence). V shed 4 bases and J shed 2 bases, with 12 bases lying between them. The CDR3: CASSYLDSAYEQYF. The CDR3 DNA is TGTGCCAGCAGCTACCTGGACAGCGCCTACGAGCAGTACTTC.

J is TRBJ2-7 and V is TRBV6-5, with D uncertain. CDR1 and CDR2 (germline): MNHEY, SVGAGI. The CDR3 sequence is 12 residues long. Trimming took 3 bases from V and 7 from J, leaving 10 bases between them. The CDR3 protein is CASSYDMGEQYF. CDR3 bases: TGTGCCAGCAGTTATGACATGGGGGAGCAGTACTTC.